This is a list of T cell receptor beta chains from one sample in a study of control samples from healthy donors and cancer patients. The repertoire was sequenced with immunoSEQ multiplex PCR; TCRdb's copy has only in-frame clones and lacks some. The sample includes some 100,000 clones, approximately 95% of them seen just once. Sequencing was done on a sample of blood. Source of these receptors: a man younger than 35 in good health. Each CDR3 is given with its conserved first and last residue. Each record gives: J gene, clone size, V gene, D gene, CDR3 protein, CDR3 DNA. D genes are given only for firm matches. Expanded clones are given a class, and other clones once, few, many or no size at all.

J gene: TRBJ2-7; clone size: .; V gene: TRBV6-5; D gene: TRBD1; CDR3 protein: CASTRTGVDSYEQYF; CDR3 DNA: TGTGCCAGCACCAGAACAGGGGTCGACTCCTACGAGCAGTACTTC
J gene: TRBJ1-5; clone size: .; V gene: TRBV6-1; D gene: .; CDR3 protein: CASSDSGASNQPQHF; CDR3 DNA: TGTGCCAGCAGTGATTCGGGGGCCAGCAATCAGCCCCAGCATTTT
J gene: TRBJ1-5; clone size: once; V gene: TRBV3-1/TRBV3-2; D gene: .; CDR3 protein: CASSQGGYQPQHF; CDR3 DNA: TGTGCCAGCAGCCAAGGGGGATATCAGCCCCAGCATTTT
J gene: TRBJ1-5; clone size: .; V gene: TRBV9; D gene: .; CDR3 protein: CASSVRDGSNQPQHF; CDR3 DNA: TGTGCCAGCAGCGTAAGGGACGGAAGCAATCAGCCCCAGCATTTT
J gene: TRBJ1-2; clone size: .; V gene: TRBV29-1; D gene: TRBD1; CDR3 protein: CSARGTVDGYTF; CDR3 DNA: TGCAGCGCTAGAGGGACAGTTGATGGCTACACCTTC
J gene: TRBJ1-2; clone size: .; V gene: TRBV10-3; D gene: TRBD1; CDR3 protein: CAISDPGDRPYGYTF; CDR3 DNA: TGTGCCATCAGTGACCCCGGGGACAGGCCCTATGGCTACACCTTC
J gene: TRBJ1-1; clone size: .; V gene: TRBV29-1; D gene: TRBD1; CDR3 protein: CSTGGTEAFF; CDR3 DNA: TGCAGCACAGGGGGTACTGAAGCTTTCTTT
J gene: TRBJ2-2; clone size: .; V gene: TRBV5-1; D gene: TRBD1; CDR3 protein: CASKGQGVPGELFF; CDR3 DNA: TGCGCCAGCAAGGGACAGGGGGTTCCCGGGGAGCTGTTTTTT
J gene: TRBJ1-2; clone size: .; V gene: TRBV2; D gene: .; CDR3 protein: CASTAPYPLPWSYTF; CDR3 DNA: TGTGCCAGTACAGCGCCCTATCCGCTCCCGTGGAGCTACACCTTC
J gene: TRBJ2-7; clone size: .; V gene: TRBV19; D gene: TRBD2; CDR3 protein: CASSIGGGFYEQYF; CDR3 DNA: TGTGCCAGTAGTATTGGGGGGGGGTTCTACGAGCAGTACTTC
J gene: TRBJ1-2; clone size: once; V gene: TRBV4-2; D gene: .; CDR3 protein: CASSEPGAEDLYGYTF; CDR3 DNA: TGTGCCAGCAGCGAGCCCGGGGCGGAGGATCTCTATGGCTACACCTTC
J gene: TRBJ1-1; clone size: .; V gene: TRBV10-3; D gene: .; CDR3 protein: CAISESTEEAFF; CDR3 DNA: TGTGCCATCAGTGAGTCGACCGAAGAAGCTTTCTTT
J gene: TRBJ1-4; clone size: .; V gene: TRBV12-3/TRBV12-4; D gene: .; CDR3 protein: CASSTGGRKLFF; CDR3 DNA: TGTGCCAGCAGTACGGGAGGTCGAAAACTGTTTTTT
J gene: TRBJ2-5; clone size: .; V gene: TRBV5-1; D gene: .; CDR3 protein: CASSLAGSAQETQYF; CDR3 DNA: TGCGCCAGCAGCTTGGCCGGGTCAGCTCAAGAGACCCAGTACTTC
J gene: TRBJ2-7; clone size: .; V gene: TRBV23-1; D gene: .; CDR3 protein: CASSRRFVGVREQYF; CDR3 DNA: TGCGCCAGCAGTCGGAGGTTTGTAGGGGTACGGGAGCAGTACTTC
J gene: TRBJ1-2; clone size: .; V gene: TRBV3-1/TRBV3-2; D gene: .; CDR3 protein: CASSQEGLSGGDGYTF; CDR3 DNA: TGTGCCAGCAGCCAAGAGGGTTTATCGGGGGGAGATGGCTACACCTTC
J gene: TRBJ1-1; clone size: .; V gene: TRBV4-1; D gene: .; CDR3 protein: CASSPAQGNTEAFF; CDR3 DNA: TGCGCCAGCAGCCCAGCGCAGGGGAACACTGAAGCTTTCTTT
J gene: TRBJ1-3; clone size: .; V gene: TRBV24-1; D gene: .; CDR3 protein: CATSGEGRYELHSGNTIYF; CDR3 DNA: TGTGCCACCAGTGGGGAGGGCAGATACGAGCTGCACTCTGGAAACACCATATATTTT
J gene: TRBJ2-5; clone size: few; V gene: TRBV3-1/TRBV3-2; D gene: TRBD2; CDR3 protein: CASSQDNWGLAGKETQYF; CDR3 DNA: TGTGCCAGCAGCCAAGATAATTGGGGACTAGCGGGGAAAGAGACCCAGTACTTC
J gene: TRBJ1-5; clone size: .; V gene: TRBV7-6; D gene: .; CDR3 protein: CASSLALSGTNNQPQHF; CDR3 DNA: TGTGCCAGCAGCTTAGCGCTGTCGGGGACAAACAATCAGCCCCAGCATTTT
J gene: TRBJ1-2; clone size: .; V gene: TRBV5-1; D gene: .; CDR3 protein: CASSSGVGVAYGYTF; CDR3 DNA: TGCGCCAGCAGCTCCGGGGTGGGGGTCGCCTATGGCTACACCTTC
J gene: TRBJ2-7; clone size: .; V gene: TRBV7-9; D gene: .; CDR3 protein: CASSELIKASYEQYF; CDR3 DNA: TGTGCCAGCAGCGAACTCATTAAAGCCTCCTACGAGCAGTACTTC
J gene: TRBJ1-2; clone size: .; V gene: TRBV4-3; D gene: .; CDR3 protein: CASSQDRGIKRGYTF; CDR3 DNA: TGCGCCAGCAGCCAAGATCGGGGGATCAAACGTGGCTACACCTTC
J gene: TRBJ1-2; clone size: .; V gene: TRBV19; D gene: .; CDR3 protein: CASSSRQAGGNYGYTF; CDR3 DNA: TGTGCCAGTAGTAGTAGACAGGCCGGGGGAAACTATGGCTACACCTTC
J gene: TRBJ2-2; clone size: .; V gene: TRBV2; D gene: TRBD2; CDR3 protein: CASSEVAGGPGGELFF; CDR3 DNA: TGTGCCAGCAGTGAGGTTGCGGGAGGGCCTGGCGGGGAGCTGTTTTTT
J gene: TRBJ2-2; clone size: .; V gene: TRBV7-3; D gene: .; CDR3 protein: CASSPTGVGRKGGELFF; CDR3 DNA: TGTGCCAGCAGCCCGACCGGGGTCGGGCGAAAGGGAGGGGAGCTGTTTTTT
J gene: TRBJ1-2; clone size: .; V gene: TRBV19; D gene: .; CDR3 protein: CATKGPIEKPDGYTF; CDR3 DNA: TGTGCCACTAAAGGACCAATAGAGAAACCCGATGGCTACACCTTC
J gene: TRBJ1-6; clone size: .; V gene: TRBV7-9; D gene: .; CDR3 protein: CASSPPGLNSPLHF; CDR3 DNA: TGTGCCAGCAGCCCACCGGGACTAAATTCACCCCTCCACTTT
J gene: TRBJ2-3; clone size: .; V gene: TRBV19; D gene: .; CDR3 protein: CASRVTDTSTDTQYF; CDR3 DNA: TGTGCCAGTAGGGTGACAGATACTAGCACAGATACGCAGTATTTT
J gene: TRBJ1-1; clone size: .; V gene: TRBV30; D gene: .; CDR3 protein: CAWSEGTDTEAFF; CDR3 DNA: TGTGCCTGGAGCGAAGGGACGGACACTGAAGCTTTCTTT
J gene: TRBJ1-5; clone size: .; V gene: TRBV10-1; D gene: TRBD1; CDR3 protein: CASSEGGGGNQPQHF; CDR3 DNA: TGCGCCAGCAGTGAGGGAGGGGGCGGCAATCAGCCCCAGCATTTT
J gene: TRBJ2-1; clone size: .; V gene: TRBV3-1/TRBV3-2; D gene: TRBD2; CDR3 protein: CASSPYSGRGTYNEQFF; CDR3 DNA: TGTGCCAGCAGCCCTTATAGCGGGAGGGGAACCTACAATGAGCAGTTCTTC
J gene: TRBJ2-2; clone size: .; V gene: TRBV6-1; D gene: .; CDR3 protein: CASSERPGEPGELFF; CDR3 DNA: TGTGCCAGCAGTGAAAGGCCAGGGGAGCCCGGGGAGCTGTTTTTT
J gene: TRBJ2-6; clone size: .; V gene: TRBV7-3; D gene: TRBD1; CDR3 protein: CASSSRPRDRAGANVLTF; CDR3 DNA: TGTGCCAGCAGCTCCCGACCCCGGGACAGGGCTGGGGCCAACGTCCTGACTTTC
J gene: TRBJ1-1; clone size: .; V gene: TRBV2; D gene: .; CDR3 protein: CASSEALGRTEAFF; CDR3 DNA: TGTGCCAGCAGTGAAGCGCTCGGGAGGACTGAAGCTTTCTTT
J gene: TRBJ1-1; clone size: .; V gene: TRBV7-9; D gene: TRBD1; CDR3 protein: CASSLDRQGTEAFF; CDR3 DNA: TGTGCCAGCAGCTTAGATCGACAGGGCACTGAAGCTTTCTTT
J gene: TRBJ2-5; clone size: once; V gene: TRBV7-2; D gene: TRBD2; CDR3 protein: CASSLNLAGKTQYF; CDR3 DNA: TGTGCCAGCAGCTTAAATCTAGCGGGAAAGACCCAGTACTTC